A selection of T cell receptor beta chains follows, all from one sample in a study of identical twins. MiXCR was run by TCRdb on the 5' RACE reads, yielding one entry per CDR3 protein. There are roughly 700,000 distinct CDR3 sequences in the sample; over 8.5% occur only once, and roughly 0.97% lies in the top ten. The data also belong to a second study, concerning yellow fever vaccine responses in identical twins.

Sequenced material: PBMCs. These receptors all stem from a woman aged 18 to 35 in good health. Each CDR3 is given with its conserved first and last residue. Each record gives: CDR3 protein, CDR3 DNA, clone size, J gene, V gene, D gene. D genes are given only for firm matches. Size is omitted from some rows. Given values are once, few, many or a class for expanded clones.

CDR3aa: CSVWGYRDMNTEAFF; CDR3nt: TGCAGCGTTTGGGGTTACAGGGATATGAACACTGAAGCTTTCTTT; abundance: NA; j_gene: TRBJ1-1; v_gene: TRBV29-1; d_gene: NA
CDR3aa: CSAIGREFPYEQYF; CDR3nt: TGCAGTGCCATAGGGCGGGAGTTCCCCTACGAGCAGTACTTC; abundance: few; j_gene: TRBJ2-7; v_gene: TRBV20-1; d_gene: TRBD2
CDR3aa: CASSFVGSEAFF; CDR3nt: TGTGCCAGCAGCTTTGTAGGCTCTGAAGCTTTCTTT; abundance: NA; j_gene: TRBJ1-1; v_gene: TRBV7-8; d_gene: NA
CDR3aa: CASSPIYRGTMQETQYF; CDR3nt: TGTGCCAGCAGTCCGATATATAGGGGTACTATGCAAGAGACCCAGTACTTC; abundance: NA; j_gene: TRBJ2-5; v_gene: TRBV28; d_gene: NA
CDR3aa: CASVPDREGEGAEQFF; CDR3nt: TGTGCCAGCGTGCCGGACAGGGAGGGGGAAGGGGCTGAGCAGTTCTTC; abundance: few; j_gene: TRBJ2-1; v_gene: TRBV12-3/TRBV12-4; d_gene: NA
CDR3aa: CASSGGTHGNQPQHF; CDR3nt: TGTGCCAGCAGCGGAGGGACCCACGGCAATCAGCCCCAGCATTTT; abundance: few; j_gene: TRBJ1-5; v_gene: TRBV7-9; d_gene: NA
CDR3aa: CSAQGYLARETQYF; CDR3nt: TGCAGTGCTCAAGGCTACCTCGCTAGAGAGACCCAGTACTTC; abundance: NA; j_gene: TRBJ2-5; v_gene: TRBV20-1; d_gene: NA
CDR3aa: CSAPDLSLWTQYF; CDR3nt: TGCAGTGCTCCGGACCTCTCGTTGTGGACCCAGTACTTC; abundance: NA; j_gene: TRBJ2-5; v_gene: TRBV20-1; d_gene: NA
CDR3aa: CASSRWQETQYF; CDR3nt: TGTGCCAGCAGCCGGTGGCAAGAGACCCAGTACTTC; abundance: NA; j_gene: TRBJ2-5; v_gene: TRBV14; d_gene: NA
CDR3aa: CSARDVLAGGWTRYEQYF; CDR3nt: TGCAGTGCTAGAGATGTTCTAGCGGGGGGCTGGACCCGCTACGAGCAGTACTTC; abundance: many; j_gene: TRBJ2-7; v_gene: TRBV20-1; d_gene: TRBD2
CDR3aa: CASSRAGTPIQYF; CDR3nt: TGCGCCAGCAGCCGAGCCGGGACTCCAATTCAGTACTTC; abundance: many; j_gene: TRBJ2-4; v_gene: TRBV4-3; d_gene: NA
CDR3aa: CASRKSGGVVDTQYF; CDR3nt: TGTGCCAGCAGAAAAAGCGGGGGGGTTGTAGATACGCAGTATTTT; abundance: many; j_gene: TRBJ2-3; v_gene: TRBV7-2; d_gene: TRBD2
CDR3aa: CSVVDQGTVNTEAFF; CDR3nt: TGCAGCGTTGTAGATCAGGGGACAGTGAACACTGAAGCTTTCTTT; abundance: many; j_gene: TRBJ1-1; v_gene: TRBV29-1; d_gene: TRBD1
CDR3aa: CASSYLSPGTGDFRGETQYF; CDR3nt: TGTGCCAGCAGTTACCTATCCCCCGGGACAGGCGATTTCCGAGGAGAGACCCAGTACTTC; abundance: NA; j_gene: TRBJ2-5; v_gene: TRBV6-2/TRBV6-3; d_gene: TRBD1
CDR3aa: CASSPKLAEETQYF; CDR3nt: TGTGCCAGCAGCCCCAAACTAGCGGAAGAGACCCAGTACTTC; abundance: NA; j_gene: TRBJ2-5; v_gene: TRBV13; d_gene: TRBD2
CDR3aa: CASTGGLAGGQDTQYF; CDR3nt: TGTGCCAGCACCGGGGGACTAGCGGGGGGACAAGATACGCAGTATTTT; abundance: many; j_gene: TRBJ2-3; v_gene: TRBV9; d_gene: TRBD2
CDR3aa: CASRAALNTDTQYF; CDR3nt: TGTGCCAGCAGGGCAGCACTGAACACAGATACGCAGTATTTT; abundance: NA; j_gene: TRBJ2-3; v_gene: TRBV28; d_gene: NA
CDR3aa: CASSDQRGMTTPSQETQYF; CDR3nt: TGTGCCAGCAGTGATCAGCGGGGAATGACGACACCCTCCCAAGAGACCCAGTACTTC; abundance: NA; j_gene: TRBJ2-5; v_gene: TRBV2; d_gene: TRBD2
CDR3aa: CAIGKAVGTEAFF; CDR3nt: TGTGCCATAGGTAAGGCGGTTGGCACTGAAGCTTTCTTT; abundance: few; j_gene: TRBJ1-1; v_gene: TRBV10-3; d_gene: NA
CDR3aa: CASSLAGAGNTIYF; CDR3nt: TGTGCCAGCAGCCTCGCAGGGGCTGGAAACACCATATATTTT; abundance: many; j_gene: TRBJ1-3; v_gene: TRBV4-2; d_gene: NA
CDR3aa: CASSGARAYF; CDR3nt: TGTGCCAGCAGTGGGGCCAGGGCGTACTTC; abundance: few; j_gene: TRBJ2-4; v_gene: TRBV2; d_gene: NA
CDR3aa: CASSTWTGSTDTQYF; CDR3nt: TGTGCCAGCAGCACCTGGACGGGTAGCACAGATACGCAGTATTTT; abundance: NA; j_gene: TRBJ2-3; v_gene: TRBV7-9; d_gene: NA
CDR3aa: CASSEVGLAGVEQFF; CDR3nt: TGTGCCAGCAGTGAAGTGGGACTAGCGGGAGTGGAGCAGTTCTTC; abundance: few; j_gene: TRBJ2-1; v_gene: TRBV6-1; d_gene: TRBD2
CDR3aa: CSVDLTGTNEKLFF; CDR3nt: TGCAGCGTTGACCTAACAGGAACGAATGAAAAACTGTTTTTT; abundance: many; j_gene: TRBJ1-4; v_gene: TRBV29-1; d_gene: NA
CDR3aa: CAISERGQHNEQFF; CDR3nt: TGTGCCATCAGTGAGAGGGGACAGCACAATGAGCAGTTCTTC; abundance: NA; j_gene: TRBJ2-1; v_gene: TRBV10-3; d_gene: TRBD1
CDR3aa: CASSLGRTEAFF; CDR3nt: TGTGCCAGCAGTTTGGGAAGGACTGAAGCTTTCTTT; abundance: many; j_gene: TRBJ1-1; v_gene: TRBV12-3/TRBV12-4; d_gene: NA
CDR3aa: CATRTSGGFNEQFF; CDR3nt: TGTGCCACCCGGACTAGCGGGGGGTTTAATGAGCAGTTCTTC; abundance: many; j_gene: TRBJ2-1; v_gene: TRBV27; d_gene: TRBD2
CDR3aa: CASSLLGQTGLSSYEQYF; CDR3nt: TGTGCCAGCAGTTTATTGGGACAAACAGGACTGAGCTCCTACGAGCAGTACTTC; abundance: NA; j_gene: TRBJ2-7; v_gene: TRBV27; d_gene: NA
CDR3aa: CASSLADGAWNTEAFF; CDR3nt: TGTGCCAGCAGCTTGGCGGACGGGGCGTGGAACACTGAAGCTTTCTTT; abundance: many; j_gene: TRBJ1-1; v_gene: TRBV5-5; d_gene: NA